The rows below give T cell receptor beta chains drawn from one sample of a study of blood T cell repertoires in COVID-19. The method was immunoSEQ multiplex PCR; TCRdb's version includes in-frame clones alone and lacks a portion of them. The profile shows under 450,000 clones, approximately 90% of them singletons. Material for sequencing was PBMCs or T cells enriched from blood (not recorded which). The source is a woman aged 40 to 55 who had been exposed to COVID-19. The CDR3 runs from the conserved cysteine through the conserved F or W. The D gene is left open where the match is weak. Expanded clones get a size class; other rows say once, few or many, or leave the size out.

j_gene,abundance,d_gene,v_gene,CDR3nt,CDR3aa
TRBJ2-7,NA,TRBD2,TRBV2,TGTGCCAGCAGCACCGGGGGGGCTAGCGGAACCTACGAGCAGTACTTC,CASSTGGASGTYEQYF
TRBJ2-3,NA,TRBD2,TRBV24-1,TGTGCCACCAGTGACCCGGGAGGACGCACCTATACGCAGTATTTT,CATSDPGGRTYTQYF
TRBJ2-7,NA,NA,TRBV15,TGTGCCACCAGCCCCCGGCAAGGGGATCGGGAGCAGTACTTC,CATSPRQGDREQYF
TRBJ2-1,NA,TRBD2,TRBV14,TGTGCCAGCAGCCGTAGCGGGGGGGCTTACAATGAGCAGTTCTTC,CASSRSGGAYNEQFF
TRBJ2-5,few,TRBD2,TRBV27,TGTGCCAGCAGTTTAATTAGCGGGAGCGGGGCCCAGTACTTC,CASSLISGSGAQYF
TRBJ1-1,NA,TRBD1,TRBV18,TGTGCCAGCTCACCAATGAACAGGGGTTCGACTGAAGCTTTCTTT,CASSPMNRGSTEAFF
TRBJ2-3,NA,TRBD2,TRBV2,TGTGCCATCGTGACTAGCGGGGGGAGCACAGATACGCAGTATTTT,CAIVTSGGSTDTQYF
TRBJ1-3,NA,NA,TRBV6-6,TGTGCCAGCAGCCTCACCGGGGTTTTGGGAAACACCATATATTTT,CASSLTGVLGNTIYF
TRBJ2-1,NA,TRBD2,TRBV5-1,TGCGCCAGCAGATACGGGACTAGCGGCTACAATGAGCAGTTCTTC,CASRYGTSGYNEQFF
TRBJ2-5,once,NA,TRBV7-2,TGTGCCAGCAGCACCCGATTGGGGCAGGGCCAAGAGACCCAGTACTTC,CASSTRLGQGQETQYF
TRBJ1-5,NA,NA,TRBV5-6,TGTGCCAGCAGCGGGGCGAGCAATCAGCCCCAGCATTTT,CASSGASNQPQHF
TRBJ2-7,NA,NA,TRBV5-6,TGTGCCAGCAGCTTGGTTGGCCAGGGGCAATCCTACGAGCAGTACTTC,CASSLVGQGQSYEQYF
TRBJ1-3,few,NA,TRBV11-3,TGTGCCAGCAGCTTACAGGGATATACGGGAAACACCATATATTTT,CASSLQGYTGNTIYF
TRBJ1-2,NA,NA,TRBV28,TGTGCCAGCAACACTAAGACAGAGAGCTATGGCTACACCTTC,CASNTKTESYGYTF
TRBJ1-1,NA,NA,TRBV6-5,TGTGCCAGCAGTTACCTTTCAGGGGTCAACACTGAAGCTTTCTTT,CASSYLSGVNTEAFF
TRBJ2-1,NA,TRBD2,TRBV4-1,TGCGCCAGCAGGGACCTTGCGGGACTATACAATGAGCAGTTCTTC,CASRDLAGLYNEQFF
TRBJ2-2,NA,TRBD1,TRBV7-2,TGTGCCAGCAGTAAGGACAGGGCCGGGGAGCTGTTTTTT,CASSKDRAGELFF
TRBJ2-2,NA,NA,TRBV7-3,TGTGCCAGCAGCTTAAATCCCCGGGTCGGAAGGACCGGGGAGCTGTTTTTT,CASSLNPRVGRTGELFF
TRBJ2-5,NA,NA,TRBV18,TGTGCCAGCTCACCACCGGCCACCCGCGGTGAGACCCAGTACTTC,CASSPPATRGETQYF
TRBJ1-2,NA,TRBD1,TRBV2,TGTGCCAGCAGGCCGGGACAGGGCTCCTATGGCTACACCTTC,CASRPGQGSYGYTF
TRBJ1-2,NA,TRBD1,TRBV7-9,TGTGCCAGCAGCTTACTCGACAGGGTATTAGGGTATGGCTACACCTTC,CASSLLDRVLGYGYTF
TRBJ1-2,NA,TRBD1,TRBV6-2/TRBV6-3,TGTGCCAGCAGCCTGGGACAGGTGGCGTTGGATGGCTACACCTTC,CASSLGQVALDGYTF
TRBJ2-7,NA,NA,TRBV6-6,TGTGCCAGCAGCCCGGGACTCTCCGAGCAGTACTTC,CASSPGLSEQYF
TRBJ1-4,NA,NA,TRBV15,TGTGCCACCAGCAGAGATCTTGGGGGGGTTAAGAATGAAAAACTGTTTTTT,CATSRDLGGVKNEKLFF
TRBJ2-1,NA,TRBD1,TRBV6-5,TGTGCCAGCAGTCGGACAGGGCAAAGGAATGAGCAGTTCTTC,CASSRTGQRNEQFF
TRBJ1-6,NA,NA,TRBV9,TGTGCCAGCAGCGTAAGAGGGCAGGATTCACCCCTCCACTTT,CASSVRGQDSPLHF
TRBJ2-3,NA,NA,TRBV7-2,TGTGCCAGCAGCTTGAGTCTTGTCTCCACAGATACGCAGTATTTT,CASSLSLVSTDTQYF
TRBJ2-1,NA,TRBD2,TRBV7-2,TGTGCCAGCAGCTTTAGGCCCCAGGGAGCGGGGTCCGCTGAGCAGTTCTTC,CASSFRPQGAGSAEQFF
TRBJ1-6,NA,TRBD1,TRBV5-6,TGTGCCAGCAGCCCGACAGGGACGGGTTCACCCCTCCACTTT,CASSPTGTGSPLHF
TRBJ1-1,many,TRBD1,TRBV13,TGTGCCAGCAGCTTACGACAGGGAAGTGGGGCTTTCTTT,CASSLRQGSGAFF
TRBJ2-7,NA,TRBD2,TRBV7-2,TGTGCCAGCAGCTTACGGTTGTTGGGGGGGTACTACGAGCAGTACTTC,CASSLRLLGGYYEQYF
TRBJ1-1,NA,NA,TRBV5-8,TGTGCCAGCAGCCCCCCCGGACATAAGATTGAAGCTTTCTTT,CASSPPGHKIEAFF
TRBJ1-6,NA,TRBD1,TRBV28,TGTGCCAGCAGTTACCTACTAGTAAACAGGGGTAGTGATTCACCCCTCCACTTT,CASSYLLVNRGSDSPLHF
TRBJ1-3,NA,NA,TRBV7-8,TGTGCCAGCAGCTTGCGGGAATTCTCTGGAAACACCATATATTTT,CASSLREFSGNTIYF
TRBJ2-5,NA,NA,TRBV20-1,TGCAGTGCTCTGGGGGCGAAGACCCAGTACTTC,CSALGAKTQYF
TRBJ1-5,NA,TRBD1,TRBV5-5,TGTGCCAGCAGCTTGGGCACCGGGACAGCGAATCAGCCCCAGCATTTT,CASSLGTGTANQPQHF
TRBJ1-6,NA,TRBD1,TRBV7-8,TGTGCCAGCAGCTTACAAGTTTGGACAGGGGGCTCACCCCTCCACTTT,CASSLQVWTGGSPLHF
TRBJ2-1,NA,NA,TRBV3-1/TRBV3-2,TGTGCCAGCAGCCCACAACAGGGCACGAACCATCTAGCCTACAATGAGCAGTTCTTC,CASSPQQGTNHLAYNEQFF